This T cell receptor (beta chain) comes out of a study of neurological immune-mediated disorders (dated by TCRdb to the late 2010s). A note on the overall study: Using UMI-based sequencing, the study compared peripheral blood TCR-beta repertoires from patients with HTLV-I-associated myelopathy (HAM/TSP), patients with multiple sclerosis, and healthy controls. The 90 to 120 TCR-beta libraries covered PBMC samples along with longitudinal samples, technical triplicates, and paired sorted CD4+ and CD8+ T-cell subsets. Longitudinal HAM/TSP and healthy donors had 3 time-points each (about 3-40 month intervals). The cohort was made up of 65 to 75 subjects, consisting of around 14 HAM/TSP patients, 34 multiple sclerosis patients and 20 or so healthy controls.

cDNA synthesis used template-switch 5'RACE with a primer carrying a 10-nucleotide random unique molecular identifier tagging each TCR transcript. Over 190 million TCR-beta sequences, covering 15-18 subjects, were produced in each sequencing run. Total RNA was extracted with the RNeasy kit. Using the KAPA Real-time Library Amplification kit, TCR-beta VDJ regions were amplified with primers for the TCR constant region and the 5'RACE anchor. A first PCR added sample indexes and Illumina adaptors, after which a second PCR increased the library yield. After Ampure bead purification, the TCR product of roughly 650 bp was size-selected on a 2% E-gel SizeSelection system. Before pooling, library quality was assessed on a Bioanalyzer, concentration was determined with Qubit, and library quantification was performed with the Kapa Library Quantification kit. Libraries were sequenced paired-end 2 x 150 bp on an Illumina HiSeq 2500. To increase sequence diversity, roughly 24-31% phiX was spiked into each library pool. Processing in the source paper ran as follows. The quality-filtered reads were processed with the UMI-based MiGEC pipeline, whose error correction step removed more than 80% of the raw TCR sequences. VDJ genes were aligned to IMGT germline references, and each clonotype was defined by a unique CDR3 amino acid sequence together with V-J genes. VDJtools evaluated clonal expansion, Shannon diversity and CDR3 relatedness (CalcPairwiseDistances, ClusterSamples); CLCbio workbench built phylogenetic trees. Clones with at least 8 unique UMIs were defined as expanded, with this threshold being based on coefficient-of-variation modelling across technical triplicates. The public sequencing data were trimmed at Q25 with fastp and processed into clonotypes with MiXCR by TCRdb, which kept only in-frame beta chains. Here each entry gathers all rows of one CDR3 protein and keeps the most common genes and DNA. TCRdb, not the authors, supplied the V and J calls. The sample profile shows 71,000 or so distinct CDR3 sequences; approximately 13% of them were found once. The ten most abundant clones make up approximately 4.2% of the sample.

The junction shows trimming of 7 bases on V and 4 bases on J, plus 11 bases between the germline ends. Sequences SGHRS (CDR1) and YFSETQ (CDR2) are obtained from the germline V gene. CDR3 length: 12 amino acids, cysteine to phenylalanine. The DNA shown is the 36-base CDR3, in frame from base 1. Interpreted using the paper, the time point label stands for: longitudinal time-point 1 (baseline). For the unsorted PBMC libraries, 2 million PBMCs were stored in RNAlater at -80 degrees C until RNA extraction and were used to generate the libraries. PBMCs were separated from peripheral blood using Ficoll-Hypaque density gradient centrifugation and then cryopreserved in liquid nitrogen. What the research found in general, with its limitations: Across subjects, expanded clones never shared an identical CDR3 amino acid sequence, which suggests that the TCR-beta repertoires in every group were private. TCR clonal expansion was greatest in HAM/TSP patients and smallest in MS patients, who ranked below even healthy controls.

Many counts were recorded for this clonotype. The antigen it recognizes is unknown. The sample holds no much larger clone one base away, and base qualities are not on file. The receptor was isolated from a female donor with HTLV-1-associated myelopathy (HAM/TSP). What was sequenced was PBMCs. The chain is made from TRBV5-1 and TRBJ1-2; the D gene is not confidently resolved. Here the CDR3 is given as CASGIGSYGYTF. The nucleotides read TGCGCCAGCGGGATTGGGAGCTATGGCTACACCTTC.